This T cell receptor (beta chain) is drawn from a study of graft-versus-host responses after intestinal transplantation. In regard to this clone: Its antigen is unidentified.

Regarding the study as a whole: Analysis identified GvH clones in recipient marrow, with some appearing first in ileum or blood.

Produced via immunoSEQ multiplex PCR; TCRdb's table is partial and in-frame only. Of under 15,000 clones listed, 80% to 95% are singletons. The material sequenced was PBMCs, taken 950 to 1,300 days after intestinal transplantation. The TCR was taken from a human patient who received an intestinal transplant, so some T cells may come from the graft donor.

The CDR3 here is CASSFDGTGNTIYF. In DNA form, the CDR3 reads TGCGCCAGCAGCTTCGACGGGACTGGAAACACCATATATTTT. This chain connects TRBV5-1 to TRBJ1-3; the D is unclear. The germline gives CDR1 SGHRS, CDR2 YFSETQ. CDR3 length: 14 residues. The V end lost 2 bases, the J end lost 2 bases, and 8 bases lay between the germline ends.